These 20 T cell receptor beta chains originate from one sample sequenced in a study of persistence of HIV-infected CD4 T cells (dated by TCRdb to about 2020). Their specific antigens are unknown. The treatment or condition label, read with the paper, signifies: suppressive antiretroviral therapy. As a nonspecific positive control representing the CD4+ T cell repertoire, cells were stimulated with anti-CD3/anti-CD28 magnetic beads. Responding CD4+ T cells were sorted on the basis of upregulation of both CD40 ligand and CD69. The immunoSEQ hsTCRB assay version 4, run in survey mode, was used to sequence TCRbeta repertoires from genomic DNA. TCRdb's version of the immuneACCESS table is confined to in-frame rearrangements and falls short of the full clone set. An unresolved V gene accounts for under half of the shortfall where checked; the remainder is of unknown origin. In this sample the table shows about 43,000 clones, roughly 90% of which occur a single time. Approximately 0.97% of the sample is in the top ten clones.

Here the sequenced sample was CD4+ T cells sorted from PBMCs after roughly 17-hour stimulation, taken from a patient who received antiretroviral therapy. The sample's cell subset or site label is to be understood as: CD40L+CD69+ CD4 T cells responding to anti-CD3/anti-CD28 beads, representing the overall repertoire. The source is an adult man with HIV who was CMV-seropositive.

V and J are TRBV6-5 and TRBJ1-1, with D uncertain. The CDR3 has 15 residues. V was cut by 5 bases and J by 1 base, with 14 bases left in between. Looked up from germline, CDR1 is MNHEY and CDR2 is SVGAGI. The DNA for the CDR3 is TGTGCCAGCAGTCCCCTTGTTAGGGCGAACACTGAAGCTTTCTTT. Translating gives CASSPLVRANTEAFF.

The chain recombines TRBV6-1 with TRBJ1-2; D unresolved. This CDR3 is built from 16 residues. From germline, CDR1 is MNHNS and CDR2 SASEGT. Trimming cost V 3 bases and J 3 bases, with 17 bases left between them. CDR3 region: CASSDRAYSGDYGYTF. Written as DNA, the CDR3 is TGTGCCAGCAGTGATCGGGCTTACTCAGGTGACTATGGCTACACCTTC.

This sequence joins TRBV7-3 and TRBJ2-7; 7 nucleotides line up with TRBD2. The CDR3 consists of 15 residues. V lost 2 bases, J lost 0 bases, and 4 bases stayed unmatched. Germline CDR1 and CDR2: SGHTA and FQGTGA. CDR3 sequence reads: CASSLGRGSSYEQYF. The CDR3 nucleotides read TGTGCCAGCAGCTTAGGGCGGGGGAGCTCCTACGAGCAGTACTTC.

The chain recombines TRBV7-9 with TRBJ1-1; tentatively, D is TRBD1 (6 bases). CDR3 size: 12 residues. Germline values: CDR1 SEHNR, CDR2 FQNEAQ (reference sequence). Trimming took 3 bases from V and 7 from J, leaving 9 bases between them. The CDR3 DNA is TGTGCCAGCAGCTTGGACAGATATGAAGCTTTCTTT. Its translation: CASSLDRYEAFF.

This chain connects TRBV6-1 to TRBJ1-1, with D possibly being TRBD1 (5 bases). The CDR3 has 16 residues. Germline values: CDR1 MNHNS, CDR2 SASEGT. Trimming took 1 base from V and 5 from J, leaving 17 bases between them. This chain's CDR3 is CASSEVWGRGGTEAFF. The CDR3 bases are TGTGCCAGCAGTGAAGTCTGGGGGAGGGGAGGGACTGAAGCTTTCTTT.

The rearrangement links TRBV28 to TRBJ2-7; D might be TRBD1 (6 bases). Germline V CDR1 and CDR2: MDHEN, SYDVKM. The ends were cut back, 6 bases at V and 2 bases at J, with 20 bases in the middle. CDR3 length: 16 residues. The CDR3 loop is CASSSSGTLKPYEQYF. As DNA, the CDR3 is TGTGCCAGCAGCTCCTCCGGGACATTAAAACCCTACGAGCAGTACTTC.

The chain uses TRBV5-5 and TRBJ2-7; 10 nucleotides line up with TRBD1. The CDR3 is made up of 16 amino acids. Looked up from germline, CDR1 is SGHKS and CDR2 is YYEKEE (reference sequence). J gave up 5 bases and V 2 bases, and 10 bases lay outside the gene matches. CDR3 sequence reads: CASSFLTGTGVHEQYF. The CDR3 bases are TGTGCCAGCAGCTTTTTAACCGGGACAGGGGTCCACGAGCAGTACTTC. The whole variable domain, filled in from reference TRBV5-5 and TRBJ2-7, reads DAGVTQSPTHLIKTRGQQVTLRCSPISGHKSVSWYQQVLGQGPQFIFQYYEKEERGRGNFPDRFSARQFPNYSSELNVNALLLGDSALYLCASSFLTGTGVHEQYFGPGTRLTVT.

This chain connects TRBV29-1 to TRBJ2-3, with D unclear. The germline V and J ends were trimmed by 3 bases and 2 bases, with 6 bases remaining between them. The CDR3 covers 12 residues. CDR1 SQVTM and CDR2 ANQGSEA come from the germline V gene. The CDR3 DNA sequence: TGCAGCGTTGACGATTTCACAGATACGCAGTATTTT. Its protein is CSVDDFTDTQYF.

This rearrangement joins TRBV21-1 to TRBJ2-4; the table's D call, TRBD1, was not checked against the DNA. TRBV21-1 is shown as a pseudogene. The CDR3 loop spans 18 amino acids. CDR3 nucleotides: TGTGCCAGCGGTACCGGGACAGGGGGCAGGGGGGCCAAAAACATTCAGTACTTC. The encoded protein is CASGTGTGGRGAKNIQYF.

The CDR3 DNA is TGTGCCAGCAGCCAGGGGGACTCACCCCTCCACTTT. Translated: CASSQGDSPLHF. The chain has TRBV5-6 and TRBJ1-6, with 7 bases aligning to TRBD1. Looked up from germline, CDR1 is SGHDT and CDR2 is YYEEEE. CDR3 length: 12 residues. J was trimmed by 10 bases and V by 4 bases; bases with no gene match: 2.

This clone was detected only once. The rearrangement links TRBV19 to TRBJ2-7; D is tentatively TRBD1 or TRBD2 (5 bases each). The CDR3 length is 14 residues. Germline V gene sequence: CDR1 LNHDA, CDR2 SQIVND (reference sequence). Trimming took 6 bases from V and 0 from J, leaving 12 bases between them. CDR3 region: CASRMDTSSYEQYF. CDR3 nucleotides: TGTGCCAGTAGAATGGACACTAGCTCCTACGAGCAGTACTTC.

The V gene is TRBV7-2, the J gene TRBJ2-7; D not resolved. The CDR3 spans 11 residues. The ends were cut back, 2 bases at V and 6 bases at J, with 5 bases in the middle. CDR1 SGHTA and CDR2 FQGNSA come from the germline V gene. CDR3 in amino acids: CASSLYGEQYF. Here the CDR3 DNA reads TGTGCCAGCAGCTTATACGGCGAGCAGTACTTC.

The gene calls are TRBV6-4 and TRBJ2-1; tentative D call: TRBD1 (6 bases). V lost 6 bases, J lost 6 bases, and 18 bases lay in between. CDR3 length equals 15 residues. CDR1 is MRHNA, CDR2 SNTAGT, per germline. The DNA of the CDR3 is TGTGCCAGCAGCGAACAGGGAATGGCTAGCAATGAGCAGTTCTTC. Encoded protein: CASSEQGMASNEQFF.

A remark on this clone: A junction boundary mismatches the germline segment, possibly from a read error. The sample holds other DNA sequences that translate to the same CDR3. The V call is TRBV7-9, the J call TRBJ1-1, with TRBD1 matching 8 bases. The CDR3 runs 15 residues. Germline V gene lookup returns CDR1 SEHNR and CDR2 FQNEAQ (reference sequence). The CDR3 spells CASTYGQGRNTEAFF. CDR3 coding DNA: TGTGCCAGCACCTATGGACAGGGACGGAACACTGAGGCTTTCTTT.

The chain joins TRBV29-1 to TRBJ1-6, with D possibly being TRBD1 (6 bases). The CDR3 sequence is 13 residues long. Trimming removed 4 bases at V and 7 bases at J, with 11 bases between. CDR1 is SQVTM, CDR2 ANQGSEA, per germline. CDR3 residues: CSVATGSNSPLHF. Here the CDR3 DNA reads TGCAGCGTTGCGACAGGCTCCAATTCACCCCTCCACTTT.

In this sample, this clone turned up a few times. The J gene is TRBJ1-1, the V gene TRBV7-9, with a possible D match to TRBD1 (5 bases). This CDR3 contains 14 residues. The V end lost 2 bases, the J end lost 4 bases, and 11 bases lay between the germline ends. Per germline, CDR1 SEHNR and CDR2 FQNEAQ (reference sequence). The CDR3 DNA reads as TGTGCCAGCAGCTTACGCACGGGGCTCACTGAAGCTTTCTTT. This gives the protein CASSLRTGLTEAFF.

The V and J genes are TRBV27 and TRBJ1-5; D is unresolved. Trimming left V 2 bases short and J 7 bases short, with 9 bases between. The CDR3 has 13 residues. Germline V gene data show CDR1 as MNHEY and CDR2 as SMNVEV (reference sequence). The CDR3 region has the DNA TGTGCCAGCAGTTTACAGTCGGGGCAGCCCCAGCATTTT. It codes for CASSLQSGQPQHF.

This CDR3 reads CASRRGQTNEKLFF. The CDR3 nucleotides read TGTGCCAGCAGACGGGGACAGACTAATGAAAAACTGTTTTTT. V and J are TRBV27 and TRBJ1-4; TRBD1 agrees at 7 bases. Germline CDR1 and CDR2: MNHEY and SMNVEV (reference sequence). V was pared by 6 bases and J by 2 bases, with 3 bases of the junction left unmatched. The CDR3 spans 14 residues.

This clone showed up just once. V and J are TRBV27 and TRBJ1-4; D ambiguous. The V gene lost 6 bases and the J gene lost 0 bases, with 11 bases spanning the gap. The CDR3 extends over 15 amino acids. Germline loops: CDR1 MNHEY, CDR2 SMNVEV (reference sequence). The CDR3 nucleotides are TGTGCCAGCAGCCCTCCACCGCCAACTAATGAAAAACTGTTTTTT. This encodes CASSPPPPTNEKLFF.

The chain uses TRBV2 and TRBJ1-2, with 9 positions matching TRBD1. The germline V gene encodes CDR1 SNHLY and CDR2 FYNNEI. The J segment lost 6 bases and the V segment lost 7 bases, leaving 6 bases of the junction unmatched. CDR3 size: 13 residues. Written as DNA, the CDR3 is TGTGCCAGCACAATCGGGACAGGGAATGGCTACACCTTC. It yields the protein CASTIGTGNGYTF.